Listed here is a single TCR beta chain. Its matching antigen is unknown. Those patients picked for sequencing had displayed CD8+CD57+ cell expansion on flow cytometry. Patients were therapy-naive when their blood was sampled. The record originates from a study of CD8+CD57+ T cells in acquired aplastic anemia. Looking at the study overall: Sorted cells (CD4+ and CD8+) yielded DNA amounts that averaged around 3.5 ug.

Study-wide results and limits: With respect to CD8+ Simpson's diversity, patients and controls did not differ significantly. The study identified roughly 29 CD8+ CDR3 sequences shared by patients and controls.

The template used for profiling TCR beta VDJ and CDR3 was genomic DNA. TCRdb reprocessed the reads via MiXCR and lists one record per CDR3 protein. The sample holds hundreds of thousands of distinct CDR3 sequences, approximately 33% seen once. Sequencing used sorted CD4+, CD8+, or CD8+CD57+ T cells (not recorded which) from PBMCs. The sequence came from a human donor with aplastic anemia.

The CDR3 coding sequence is TGTGCCAGCAGGGGGGCGGGACAAAGCTATGGCTACACCTTC. This translates into CASRGAGQSYGYTF. The rearrangement uses TRBV3-1 and TRBJ1-2; tentative D call: TRBD1 (6 bases). The germline V and J ends were trimmed by 6 bases and 4 bases, with 15 bases remaining between them. The CDR3 contains 14 residues. Germline-derived CDR1 and CDR2 are LGHDT and YNNKEL (reference sequence).